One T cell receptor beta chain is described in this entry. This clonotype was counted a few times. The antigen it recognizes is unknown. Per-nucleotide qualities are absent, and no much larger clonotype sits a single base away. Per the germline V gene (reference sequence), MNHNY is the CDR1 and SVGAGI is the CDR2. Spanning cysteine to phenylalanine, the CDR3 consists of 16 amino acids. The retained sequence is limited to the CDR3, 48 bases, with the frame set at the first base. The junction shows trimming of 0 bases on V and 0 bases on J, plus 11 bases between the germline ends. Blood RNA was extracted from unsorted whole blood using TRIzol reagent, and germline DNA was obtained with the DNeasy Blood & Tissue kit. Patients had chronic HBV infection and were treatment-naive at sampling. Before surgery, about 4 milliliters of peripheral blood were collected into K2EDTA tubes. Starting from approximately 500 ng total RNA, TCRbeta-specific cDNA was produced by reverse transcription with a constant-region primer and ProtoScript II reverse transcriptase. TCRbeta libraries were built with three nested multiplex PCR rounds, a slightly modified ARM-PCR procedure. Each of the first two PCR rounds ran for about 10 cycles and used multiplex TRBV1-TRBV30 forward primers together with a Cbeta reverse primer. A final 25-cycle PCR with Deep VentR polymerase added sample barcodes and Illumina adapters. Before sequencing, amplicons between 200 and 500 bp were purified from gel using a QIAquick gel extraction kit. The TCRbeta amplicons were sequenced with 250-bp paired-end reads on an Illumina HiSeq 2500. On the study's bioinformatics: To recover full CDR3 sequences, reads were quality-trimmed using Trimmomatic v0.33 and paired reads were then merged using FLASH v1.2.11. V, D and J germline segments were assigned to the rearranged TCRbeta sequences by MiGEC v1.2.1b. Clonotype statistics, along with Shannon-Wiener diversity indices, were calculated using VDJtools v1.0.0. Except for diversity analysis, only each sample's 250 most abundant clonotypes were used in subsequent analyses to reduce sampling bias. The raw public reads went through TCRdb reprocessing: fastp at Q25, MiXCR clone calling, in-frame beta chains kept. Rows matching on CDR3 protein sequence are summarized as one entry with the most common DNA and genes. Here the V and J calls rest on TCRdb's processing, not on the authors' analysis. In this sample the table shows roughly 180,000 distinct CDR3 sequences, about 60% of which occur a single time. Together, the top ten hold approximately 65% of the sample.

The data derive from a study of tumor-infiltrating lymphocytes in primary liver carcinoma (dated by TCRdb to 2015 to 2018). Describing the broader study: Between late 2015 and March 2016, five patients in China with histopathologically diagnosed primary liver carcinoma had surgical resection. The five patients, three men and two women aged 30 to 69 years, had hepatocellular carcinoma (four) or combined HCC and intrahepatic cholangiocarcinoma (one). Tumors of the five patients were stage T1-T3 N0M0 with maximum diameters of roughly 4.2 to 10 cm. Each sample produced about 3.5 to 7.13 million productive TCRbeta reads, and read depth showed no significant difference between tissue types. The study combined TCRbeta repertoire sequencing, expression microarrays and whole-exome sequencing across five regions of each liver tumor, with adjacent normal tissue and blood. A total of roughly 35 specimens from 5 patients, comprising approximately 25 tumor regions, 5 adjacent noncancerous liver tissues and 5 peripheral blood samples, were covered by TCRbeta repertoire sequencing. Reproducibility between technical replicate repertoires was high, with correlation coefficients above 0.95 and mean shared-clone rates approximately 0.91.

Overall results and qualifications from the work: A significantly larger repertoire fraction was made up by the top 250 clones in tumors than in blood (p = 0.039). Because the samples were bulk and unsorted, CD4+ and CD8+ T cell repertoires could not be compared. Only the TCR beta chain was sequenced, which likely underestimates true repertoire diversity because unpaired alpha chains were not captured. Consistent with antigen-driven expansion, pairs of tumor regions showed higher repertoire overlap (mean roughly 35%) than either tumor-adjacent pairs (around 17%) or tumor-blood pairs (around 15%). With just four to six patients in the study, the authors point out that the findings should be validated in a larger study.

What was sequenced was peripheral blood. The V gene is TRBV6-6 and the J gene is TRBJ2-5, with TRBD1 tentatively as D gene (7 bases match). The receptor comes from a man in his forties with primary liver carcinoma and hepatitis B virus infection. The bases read TGTGCCAGCAGTTACTCAGGCAGGGGGGACCAAGAGACCCAGTACTTC. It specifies CASSYSGRGDQETQYF.